These T cell receptor beta chains were read from a single sample in a study of shared clonotypes between healthy human individuals. The repertoire was sequenced with immunoSEQ multiplex PCR; TCRdb's copy has only in-frame clones and lacks some. There are over a million clones in the sample; 95% to 97% occur only once, and approximately 1% lies in the top ten. Sequenced sample: naive CD4+ T cells sorted from blood. These receptors came from a man aged 25-45 years in good health. Each CDR3 is given with its conserved first and last residue. A D gene is named only where the DNA matches it firmly. Size is omitted from some rows. Given values are once, few, many or a class for expanded clones.

D gene: TRBD2; V gene: TRBV5-4; J gene: TRBJ2-7; clone size: .; CDR3 DNA: TGTGCCAGCAGCCCATTCGCGGGGGGGGGCCCTTACGAGCAGTACTTC; CDR3 protein: CASSPFAGGGPYEQYF
D gene: TRBD1; V gene: TRBV16; J gene: TRBJ2-5; clone size: .; CDR3 DNA: TGTGCCAGCAGCCAATCGATACCGGGACAGGGGAGTACCCAGTACTTC; CDR3 protein: CASSQSIPGQGSTQYF
D gene: TRBD2; V gene: TRBV9; J gene: TRBJ2-3; clone size: .; CDR3 DNA: TGTGCCAGCAGCGCCCGGACTAGCGGGAGTTCATATACGCAGTATTTT; CDR3 protein: CASSARTSGSSYTQYF
D gene: TRBD1; V gene: TRBV2; J gene: TRBJ1-5; clone size: .; CDR3 DNA: TGTGCCAGCAGAGGGACAGGGGAATGGGAATATAGCAATCAGCCCCAGCATTTT; CDR3 protein: CASRGTGEWEYSNQPQHF
D gene: TRBD1; V gene: TRBV5-4; J gene: TRBJ1-1; clone size: .; CDR3 DNA: TGTGCCAGCAGCTTGGTGGGACAGATAAGAGAAGCTTTCTTT; CDR3 protein: CASSLVGQIREAFF
D gene: TRBD1; V gene: TRBV10-1; J gene: TRBJ1-5; clone size: .; CDR3 DNA: TGCGCCACCCGTGGGACAGTCAGAAATCAGCCCCAGCATTTT; CDR3 protein: CATRGTVRNQPQHF
D gene: .; V gene: TRBV30; J gene: TRBJ1-5; clone size: .; CDR3 DNA: TGTGCCTGGAGTAGTTGGGGGAGGAATCAGCCCCAGCATTTT; CDR3 protein: CAWSSWGRNQPQHF
D gene: TRBD1; V gene: TRBV5-1; J gene: TRBJ2-5; clone size: .; CDR3 DNA: TGCGCCAGCAGCTTAAGATCGGGACAGGGATCCGAGACCCAGTACTTC; CDR3 protein: CASSLRSGQGSETQYF
D gene: .; V gene: TRBV29-1; J gene: TRBJ2-7; clone size: .; CDR3 DNA: TGCAGCGTTGTGGGGTTAGCGGCAAGCTACGAGCAGTACTTC; CDR3 protein: CSVVGLAASYEQYF
D gene: .; V gene: TRBV19; J gene: TRBJ2-7; clone size: .; CDR3 DNA: TGTGCCAGTAGTACCCGGGACTCCTCCTACGAGCAGTACTTC; CDR3 protein: CASSTRDSSYEQYF
D gene: TRBD1; V gene: TRBV5-1; J gene: TRBJ2-5; clone size: .; CDR3 DNA: TGCGCCAGCAGCTTCCTGGGACAGCAAGAGACCCAGTACTTC; CDR3 protein: CASSFLGQQETQYF
D gene: .; V gene: TRBV7-6; J gene: TRBJ2-2; clone size: .; CDR3 DNA: TGTGCCAGCAGCTTAGAGGGGCGCGTTACCGGGGAGCTGTTTTTT; CDR3 protein: CASSLEGRVTGELFF
D gene: .; V gene: TRBV5-4; J gene: TRBJ2-7; clone size: once; CDR3 DNA: TGTGCCAGCAGCTTGTGGGGGCTCGAGCAGTACTTC; CDR3 protein: CASSLWGLEQYF
D gene: .; V gene: TRBV27; J gene: TRBJ2-1; clone size: .; CDR3 DNA: TGTGCCAGCAGTCCGTCGGCGGGACTCCCTAAGGAGCAGTTCTTC; CDR3 protein: CASSPSAGLPKEQFF
D gene: .; V gene: TRBV29-1; J gene: TRBJ1-1; clone size: .; CDR3 DNA: TGCAGCGGTCTTACAGGGAAACCTGAAGCTTTCTTT; CDR3 protein: CSGLTGKPEAFF
D gene: TRBD2; V gene: TRBV30; J gene: TRBJ2-2; clone size: .; CDR3 DNA: TGTGCCTGGAGTGGGGCTAGCGGGAGGAACACCGGGGAGCTGTTTTTT; CDR3 protein: CAWSGASGRNTGELFF
D gene: .; V gene: TRBV7-9; J gene: TRBJ2-7; clone size: .; CDR3 DNA: TGTGCCAGCAGCTTAGCACAGGGTAGCGAGCAGTACTTC; CDR3 protein: CASSLAQGSEQYF
D gene: TRBD2; V gene: TRBV4-2; J gene: TRBJ2-2; clone size: once; CDR3 DNA: TGTGCCAGCAGCACGACGGGAGGGCCTGGCACCGGGGAGCTGTTTTTT; CDR3 protein: CASSTTGGPGTGELFF
D gene: TRBD1; V gene: TRBV29-1; J gene: TRBJ2-7; clone size: .; CDR3 DNA: TGCAGCGTTGTCGGGATAACAGGGGGCCACGAGCAGTACTTC; CDR3 protein: CSVVGITGGHEQYF
D gene: .; V gene: TRBV28; J gene: TRBJ1-1; clone size: .; CDR3 DNA: TGTGCCAGCAGCTTCCCCGGGGGGGGTCGACCGGCTGAAGCTTTCTTT; CDR3 protein: CASSFPGGGRPAEAFF
D gene: TRBD1; V gene: TRBV6-1; J gene: TRBJ1-1; clone size: .; CDR3 DNA: TGTGCCAGCAGTAGAACACAGGGGTCTGAAGCTTTCTTT; CDR3 protein: CASSRTQGSEAFF
D gene: TRBD2; V gene: TRBV27; J gene: TRBJ2-3; clone size: .; CDR3 DNA: TGTGCCAGCAGTATTAGGACTAGCGCAAGCACAGATACGCAGTATTTT; CDR3 protein: CASSIRTSASTDTQYF
D gene: .; V gene: TRBV15; J gene: TRBJ2-5; clone size: .; CDR3 DNA: TGTGCCACCAGCAGAGCCTATCCAGTTGGAGAGACCCAGTACTTC; CDR3 protein: CATSRAYPVGETQYF
D gene: .; V gene: TRBV25-1; J gene: TRBJ2-3; clone size: once; CDR3 DNA: TGTGCCAGCAGTCGTAGCGGCCTCACAGATACGCAGTATTTT; CDR3 protein: CASSRSGLTDTQYF
D gene: TRBD2; V gene: TRBV10-1; J gene: TRBJ2-3; clone size: .; CDR3 DNA: TGCGCCAGCAGTGACCCAGGGGACCTAGCGGGAGCGACAGATACGCAGTATTTT; CDR3 protein: CASSDPGDLAGATDTQYF
D gene: TRBD1; V gene: TRBV9; J gene: TRBJ2-2; clone size: once; CDR3 DNA: TGTGCCAGCAGCACAGGGGGAAACACCGGGGAGCTGTTTTTT; CDR3 protein: CASSTGGNTGELFF
D gene: .; V gene: TRBV30; J gene: TRBJ2-1; clone size: .; CDR3 DNA: TGTGCCTGGAGTAAAGGTACACTACAATATGAGCAGTTCTTC; CDR3 protein: CAWSKGTLQYEQFF